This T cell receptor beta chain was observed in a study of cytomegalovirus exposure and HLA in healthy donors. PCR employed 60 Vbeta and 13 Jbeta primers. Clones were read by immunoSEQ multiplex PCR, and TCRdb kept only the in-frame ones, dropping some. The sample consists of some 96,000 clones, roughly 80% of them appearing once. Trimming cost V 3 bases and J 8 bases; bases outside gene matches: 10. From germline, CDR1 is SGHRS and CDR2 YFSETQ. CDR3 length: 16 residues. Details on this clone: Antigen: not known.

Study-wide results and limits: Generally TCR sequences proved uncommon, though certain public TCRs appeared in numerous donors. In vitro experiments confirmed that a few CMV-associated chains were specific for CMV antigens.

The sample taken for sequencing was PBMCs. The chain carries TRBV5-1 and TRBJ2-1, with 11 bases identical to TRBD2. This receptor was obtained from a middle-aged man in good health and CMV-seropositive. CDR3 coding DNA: TGCGCCAGCAGCTCCGGGACTAGCGGCCCCACCTATGAGCAGTTCTTC. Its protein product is CASSSGTSGPTYEQFF.